The entry below describes one T cell receptor beta chain. Its target is not known. Germline V lookup: CDR1 SNHLY, CDR2 FYNNEI. The V gene lost 4 bases and the J gene lost 5 bases, with 12 bases spanning the gap. This CDR3 is built from 14 residues. This sample is part of a study of shared clonotypes between healthy human individuals. Study-level points and caveats: Genetic and exposure-history diversity was limited by the small donor number.

Libraries were prepared by immunoSEQ multiplex PCR; TCRdb keeps only in-frame clonotypes and omits some of them. Found here are 2 million to 3 million clones, 93% of them singletons; the top ten hold 0.36%. The TCR sequence derives from a man aged 18-30 years in good health. Some clones in this sample may be carry-over from other donors' samples. This sequence joins TRBV2 and TRBJ1-5; D ambiguous. Sequenced input: naive CD4+ T cells from PBMCs. Subset defined: CD45RA+ positively selected. CDR3: CASSGTSRDQPQHF. The CDR3 nucleotides are TGTGCCAGCAGTGGGACCTCGCGGGATCAGCCCCAGCATTTT.